This T cell receptor beta chain was obtained from a study of graft-versus-host responses after intestinal transplantation. Overall study: Multivisceral, liver-intestinal, or isolated intestinal grafts were transplanted into recipients. Following induction with anti-thymocyte globulin, all recipients were given tacrolimus and steroids for 2 to 4 years. Broader study findings: Some patients had graft-donor T cell macrochimerism. In their allografts, the ratios of graft-versus-host to host-versus-graft T cell clones were high. GvH clone levels peaked in circulation, and this peak was associated with early post-transplant HvG declines.

CDR1 and CDR2 (germline): MGHDK, SYGVNS. Trimming removed 6 bases from V and 6 bases from J, with 24 bases in between. The CDR3 has 16 residues. Assay: immunoSEQ multiplex PCR; the TCRdb copy retains only in-frame clones and omits some. The table records roughly 120,000 clones, roughly 93% of them present only once. About this clone itself: The antigen remains unidentified.

The chain has TRBV25-1 and TRBJ2-7, with D perhaps matching TRBD2 (5 bases). Specimen: unstimulated CD4+ T cells sorted from spleen or lymph node cells, collected before intestinal transplant. The TCR originated in a human donor who received an intestinal transplant. The CDR3 DNA is TGTGCCAGCAGCCGGGGAACATCCGTCGGTATAGGCGAGCAGTACTTC. Its translation is CASSRGTSVGIGEQYF.